This T cell receptor beta chain was identified in a study of T-cell reconstitution after alpha-beta-depleted transplantation in children. Study conclusions and caveats: At one year after transplant, newly produced T cells mostly accounted for T-cell counts and diversity. It was surviving recipient T cells and thymic progenitors that gave some patients high TCRbeta diversity at day 60. Expanded graft clones, several hundred of them, were reportedly the source of alpha-beta T cells about two months after transplant.

Library preparation (for TCRbeta) was performed with unique molecular identifiers. MiXCR, applied by TCRdb to the PCR reads, yields one record per CDR3 protein. This repertoire shows some 26,000 distinct CDR3 sequences, 15% to 20% found once; its top ten account for 35%. V lost 2 bases to trimming and J lost 8 bases; unmatched junction nucleotides: 9. The CDR3 covers 15 residues. The germline gives CDR1 LGHNA, CDR2 YSLEER. As to this clonotype: Antigen: not known.

This chain connects TRBV4-3 to TRBJ2-1; TRBD2 aligns across 7 bases. This clonotype originated in a male patient between 2 and 10 years old who had a stem cell transplant for acute lymphoblastic leukemia, so the T cells may come from the graft donor. The specimen was PBMCs, mostly from graft donor cells, collected 60 days after TCRalphabeta/CD19-depleted stem cell transplant. The CDR3: CASSQFESSGDEQFF. For the CDR3, the DNA is TGCGCCAGCAGCCAATTTGAGTCAAGCGGGGATGAGCAGTTCTTC.